This T cell receptor (beta chain) emerged from a study of cytomegalovirus exposure and HLA in healthy donors. Study summary: When 300 to 400 donors were genotyped, about 80% of them were found to fall in the Caucasian-associated ancestry cluster.

Both 60 Vbeta primers and 13 Jbeta primers went into the PCR. The table came from immunoSEQ multiplex PCR; TCRdb's copy has only in-frame clones and leaves some out. The data hold 150,000 to 200,000 clones, with 80% observed a single time. This sequence was found in a woman between 35 and 50 years old in good health and CMV-seronegative. The sample comprised PBMCs.

CDR3 DNA sequence: TGTGCCAGCAGCCCCGGCGGGTCAAGGGCAGATACGCAGTATTTT. This translates into CASSPGGSRADTQYF. The rearrangement uses TRBV7-3 and TRBJ2-3; tentatively, D is TRBD2 (5 bases). Between the trimmed V and J ends, which lost 5 bases and 4 bases, there was a span of 16 bases. This CDR3 has 15 amino acids. Germline assignment: CDR1 SGHTA and CDR2 FQGTGA.